This passage covers 10 T cell receptor beta chains from one sample sequenced in a study of tumor-infiltrating lymphocytes in primary liver carcinoma. Reverse transcription of approximately 500 ng total RNA with a constant-region primer produced TCR beta cDNA. Slightly modified ARM-PCR, run as three nested multiplex PCR rounds, produced the TCR beta libraries. Use of TRBV1-TRBV30 forward primers with a C-beta reverse primer characterized the first two PCR rounds, which lasted about 9 cycles each. In TCRdb, the multiplex PCR reads were re-called with MiXCR into one record per CDR3 protein. In the table there are fewer than 400,000 distinct CDR3 sequences, around three fifths of which are singletons. Blood RNA originated from unsorted whole blood, with germline DNA additionally extracted. Sequencing was done on a sample of peripheral blood. The receptors derive from a woman under 40 with primary liver carcinoma and hepatitis B virus infection.

The chain uses TRBV7-6 and TRBJ2-7, with D perhaps matching TRBD1 (5 bases). The germline CDR1 and CDR2 sequences are SGHVS and FNYEAQ. This CDR3 spans 14 amino acids. V shed 2 bases and J shed 1 base, with 9 bases lying between them. The CDR3 DNA is TGTGCCAGCAGCTTAATTGCAGGGTCCTACGAGCAGTACTTC. It yields the protein CASSLIAGSYEQYF. Full variable domain (missing parts from reference TRBV7-6 and TRBJ2-7): GAGVSQSPRYKVTKRGQDVALRCDPISGHVSLYWYRQALGQGPEFLTYFNYEAQQDKSGLPNDRFSAERPEGSISTLTIQRTEQRDSAMYRCASSLIAGSYEQYFGPGTRLTVT.

This clonotype turned up a few times. The V call is TRBV7-9, the J call TRBJ1-5; TRBD1 matches 7 bases. The CDR3 length is 14 residues. V lost 4 bases to trimming and J lost 1 base; unmatched junction nucleotides: 1. The germline V gene encodes CDR1 SEHNR and CDR2 FQNEAQ (reference sequence). CDR3 in DNA: TGTGCCAGCAGCTCGACAGGGAGCAATCAGCCCCAGCATTTT. Translation gives CASSSTGSNQPQHF.

This clonotype has at least ten counts. V usage is TRBV4-1 and J usage is TRBJ1-6; D unclear. V lost 1 base to trimming and J lost 6 bases, with 16 bases between them. CDR1 is MGHRA and CDR2 is YSYEKL in the germline V gene. The CDR3 extends over 17 amino acids. The CDR3 DNA reads as TGCGCCAGCAGCCAAGGCCCCCCCCGGGAGACTAATTCACCCCTCCACTTT. Translation gives CASSQGPPRETNSPLHF.

This clonotype has just one count. The junction does not match germline at one end; this may be a read error. The chain carries TRBV28 and TRBJ1-1, with D tentatively TRBD1 (6 bases). The CDR3 extends over 12 amino acids. From germline, CDR1 is MDHEN and CDR2 SYDVKM. The CDR3 region is CASSSQGPEAFF. CDR3 bases: TGTGCCAGTAGTTCACAGGGCCCTGAAGCTTTCTTT.

This rearrangement joins TRBV14 to TRBJ2-7; D might be TRBD2 (5 bases). This CDR3 has 13 residues. V lost 0 bases to trimming and J lost 3 bases, with 6 bases between them. Per the germline V gene, CDR1 is SGHDN and CDR2 is FVKESK. CDR3 protein: CASSQEGSYEQYF. The CDR3 DNA is TGTGCCAGCAGCCAAGAGGGGAGCTACGAGCAGTACTTC.

The V call is TRBV5-1, the J call TRBJ2-4; 16 bases align to TRBD2. Germline loops: CDR1 SGHRS, CDR2 YFSETQ. Unmatched junction bases numbered 20, after V lost 4 bases and J lost 1 base. CDR3 length: 23 residues. CDR3 amino acids: CASSTNPGLAGGLSGPAKNIQYF. The CDR3 region has the DNA TGCGCCAGCAGCACCAACCCGGGACTAGCGGGAGGGCTAAGTGGCCCTGCCAAAAACATTCAGTACTTC.

Note on this clonotype: Germline and junction disagree at one end, which may indicate a read error. V is TRBV5-1 and J is TRBJ1-4; the D gene is possibly TRBD1 (5 bases). Germline values: CDR1 SGHRS, CDR2 YFSETQ. This CDR3 has 15 residues. In DNA, the CDR3 is TGCGCCAGCAACTTGCTCGGGACTGGGGGAGAAAAACTGTTTTTT. This translates into CASNLLGTGGEKLFF.

V gene TRBV11-2 combines with J gene TRBJ2-7; 8 bases agree with TRBD1. The CDR3 contains 16 residues. The germline gives CDR1 SGHAT, CDR2 FQNNGV. The trim removed 4 bases at V and 2 bases at J, leaving 10 bases unmatched. In nucleotides, the CDR3 is TGTGCCAGCAGCTCCACAGGGGGTATCGTTACCTACGAGCAGTACTTC. Amino acid sequence: CASSSTGGIVTYEQYF. The full variable domain, with the rest looked up from reference TRBV11-2 and TRBJ2-7, is EAGVAQSPRYKIIEKRQSVAFWCNPISGHATLYWYQQILGQGPKLLIQFQNNGVVDDSQLPKDRFSAERLKGVDSTLKIQPAKLEDSAVYLCASSSTGGIVTYEQYFGPGTRLTVT.

This clonotype showed up just a few times. The J gene is TRBJ1-2, the V gene TRBV4-1; D unclear. CDR1 MGHRA and CDR2 YSYEKL come from the germline V gene. The CDR3 is 13 residues long. Trimming took off 1 base at V and 6 bases at J, with 9 bases between the two ends. For the CDR3, the DNA is TGCGCCAGCAGCCAAGTTCGGTCAGATGGCTACACCTTC. This translates into CASSQVRSDGYTF.

The chain recombines TRBV14 with TRBJ1-2; D not resolved. The CDR3 is made up of 15 amino acids. V was shortened by 4 bases and J by 8 bases, with 20 bases between the two germline ends. Germline V gene lookup returns CDR1 SGHDN and CDR2 FVKESK. CDR3 loop: CASSPKTFYGGGYTF. The CDR3 nucleotides are TGTGCCAGCAGCCCGAAAACATTCTACGGTGGAGGCTACACCTTC.